This is a list of T cell receptor beta chains from one sample in a study of tumour-infiltrating T cells in Burkitt lymphoma. Only in-frame clones appear in the TCRdb table, and some are missing; sequencing was by immunoSEQ multiplex PCR. Among about 6,600 clones listed, more than 75% were seen once. The sequencing input was tumor tissue. These receptors were collected from a human donor with Burkitt lymphoma. CDR3s include the opening cysteine and the closing phenylalanine or tryptophan. The order of the fields is V gene, J gene, D gene, clone size, CDR3 protein, CDR3 DNA. The D gene is left open where the match is weak. Clone size is stated in some rows and not others, as once, few, many or a class when expanded.

V gene: TRBV5-4; J gene: TRBJ2-3; D gene: -; clone size: few; CDR3 protein: CASSQVSDTQYF; CDR3 DNA: TGTGCCAGCAGCCAGGTGTCAGATACGCAGTATTTT
V gene: TRBV7-2; J gene: TRBJ2-1; D gene: -; clone size: -; CDR3 protein: CASSLVQLALGEQFF; CDR3 DNA: TGTGCCAGCAGCTTGGTCCAACTAGCACTTGGTGAGCAGTTCTTC
V gene: TRBV5-5; J gene: TRBJ2-7; D gene: -; clone size: -; CDR3 protein: CASSPGAYEQYF; CDR3 DNA: TGTGCCAGCAGCCCAGGGGCCTACGAGCAGTACTTC
V gene: TRBV5-1; J gene: TRBJ1-4; D gene: -; clone size: -; CDR3 protein: CASSLVPTGDEKLFF; CDR3 DNA: TGCGCCAGCAGCTTGGTACCAACTGGAGATGAAAAACTGTTTTTT
V gene: TRBV5-6; J gene: TRBJ1-1; D gene: -; clone size: -; CDR3 protein: CASSFRQTGNTEAFF; CDR3 DNA: TGTGCCAGCAGCTTTCGCCAAACAGGGAACACTGAAGCTTTCTTT
V gene: TRBV5-1; J gene: TRBJ1-5; D gene: -; clone size: -; CDR3 protein: CASSLSLNQPQHF; CDR3 DNA: TGCGCCAGCAGCTTATCTTTGAATCAGCCCCAGCATTTT
V gene: TRBV6-5; J gene: TRBJ1-5; D gene: -; clone size: -; CDR3 protein: CASTQRRGQLQHF; CDR3 DNA: TGTGCCAGCACCCAGCGACGAGGCCAGCTCCAGCATTTT
V gene: TRBV7-8; J gene: TRBJ2-4; D gene: -; clone size: -; CDR3 protein: CASSSPLLVKGQNSAKNIQYF; CDR3 DNA: TGTGCCAGCAGCTCCCCTCTGTTGGTCAAGGGGCAGAATTCGGCCAAAAACATTCAGTACTTC
V gene: TRBV6-1; J gene: TRBJ1-2; D gene: TRBD1; clone size: -; CDR3 protein: CASTLPDRVSGGYTF; CDR3 DNA: TGTGCCAGCACCTTACCTGACAGGGTTTCGGGGGGCTACACCTTC
V gene: TRBV27; J gene: TRBJ2-1; D gene: -; clone size: -; CDR3 protein: CASNNPGYNEQFF; CDR3 DNA: TGTGCCAGCAACAATCCGGGCTACAATGAGCAGTTCTTC
V gene: TRBV6-5; J gene: TRBJ2-5; D gene: -; clone size: -; CDR3 protein: CASSYSLTSQETQYF; CDR3 DNA: TGTGCCAGCAGTTACTCCTTGACTTCGCAAGAGACCCAGTACTTC
V gene: TRBV9; J gene: TRBJ2-1; D gene: -; clone size: -; CDR3 protein: CASSVDPGSSYNEQFF; CDR3 DNA: TGTGCCAGCAGCGTAGATCCGGGAAGCTCCTACAATGAGCAGTTCTTC
V gene: TRBV6-5; J gene: TRBJ1-2; D gene: -; clone size: -; CDR3 protein: CASTDGLLKDYTF; CDR3 DNA: TGTGCCAGCACCGACGGTTTGCTGAAGGACTACACCTTC
V gene: TRBV9; J gene: TRBJ2-2; D gene: TRBD1; clone size: -; CDR3 protein: CASSTQQGPNTGELFF; CDR3 DNA: TGTGCCAGCAGCACCCAACAGGGGCCGAACACCGGGGAGCTGTTTTTT
V gene: TRBV6-6; J gene: TRBJ2-1; D gene: -; clone size: -; CDR3 protein: CASSRPRDLSNEQFF; CDR3 DNA: TGTGCCAGCAGTAGACCCCGGGACCTCTCCAATGAGCAGTTCTTC
V gene: TRBV29-1; J gene: TRBJ1-5; D gene: -; clone size: -; CDR3 protein: CSVSDSNQPQHF; CDR3 DNA: TGCAGCGTGTCGGATAGCAATCAGCCCCAGCATTTT
V gene: TRBV6-1; J gene: TRBJ2-5; D gene: -; clone size: -; CDR3 protein: CASGEQETQYF; CDR3 DNA: TGTGCCAGCGGGGAACAAGAGACCCAGTACTTC
V gene: TRBV7-9; J gene: TRBJ2-3; D gene: TRBD1; clone size: -; CDR3 protein: CASSFPGQGGTQYF; CDR3 DNA: TGTGCCAGCAGCTTTCCTGGACAGGGCGGAACGCAGTATTTT
V gene: TRBV5-4; J gene: TRBJ1-3; D gene: -; clone size: -; CDR3 protein: CASRQGSSGNTIYF; CDR3 DNA: TGTGCCAGCAGGCAGGGTAGTTCTGGAAACACCATATATTTT
V gene: TRBV6-4; J gene: TRBJ1-1; D gene: -; clone size: -; CDR3 protein: CASSEKGNTEAFF; CDR3 DNA: TGTGCCAGCAGTGAAAAGGGGAACACTGAAGCTTTCTTT
V gene: TRBV10-3; J gene: TRBJ2-1; D gene: TRBD2; clone size: -; CDR3 protein: CAISEPRTSGSNEQFF; CDR3 DNA: TGTGCCATCAGTGAGCCAAGGACTAGCGGGAGCAATGAGCAGTTCTTC
V gene: TRBV9; J gene: TRBJ2-6; D gene: TRBD1; clone size: -; CDR3 protein: CASRRQGVGGANVLTF; CDR3 DNA: TGTGCCAGCCGGCGACAGGGGGTGGGTGGGGCCAACGTCCTGACTTTC
V gene: TRBV11-2; J gene: TRBJ2-7; D gene: -; clone size: -; CDR3 protein: CASSPGVSYEQYF; CDR3 DNA: TGTGCCAGCAGCCCAGGGGTTTCCTACGAGCAGTACTTC
V gene: TRBV30; J gene: TRBJ1-2; D gene: -; clone size: once; CDR3 protein: CAWTTGGDGYTF; CDR3 DNA: TGTGCCTGGACCACGGGAGGGGATGGCTACACCTTC
V gene: TRBV11-1; J gene: TRBJ2-2; D gene: -; clone size: -; CDR3 protein: CASSLAIGRADTGELFF; CDR3 DNA: TGTGCCAGCAGCTTAGCGATTGGCAGGGCGGACACCGGGGAGCTGTTTTTT
V gene: TRBV5-6; J gene: TRBJ1-2; D gene: -; clone size: -; CDR3 protein: CASSRRGGGYGYTF; CDR3 DNA: TGTGCCAGCAGCCGTCGGGGTGGGGGCTATGGCTACACCTTC
V gene: TRBV14; J gene: TRBJ2-7; D gene: -; clone size: -; CDR3 protein: CASSQALPGRDYEQYF; CDR3 DNA: TGTGCCAGCAGCCAAGCTTTACCCGGGCGTGACTACGAGCAGTACTTC
V gene: TRBV2; J gene: TRBJ2-5; D gene: TRBD1; clone size: -; CDR3 protein: CASKGTGGVETQYF; CDR3 DNA: TGTGCCAGCAAAGGAACAGGGGGAGTGGAGACCCAGTACTTC
V gene: TRBV30; J gene: TRBJ1-2; D gene: -; clone size: -; CDR3 protein: CAWSVSSNYGYTF; CDR3 DNA: TGTGCCTGGAGTGTAAGCAGTAACTATGGCTACACCTTC
V gene: TRBV7-9; J gene: TRBJ1-2; D gene: -; clone size: once; CDR3 protein: CASSLRDSSYGYTF; CDR3 DNA: TGTGCCAGCAGCTTAAGAGACAGCTCCTATGGCTACACCTTC
V gene: TRBV28; J gene: TRBJ2-7; D gene: TRBD1; clone size: few; CDR3 protein: CASSSVGTGQKSYEQYF; CDR3 DNA: TGTGCCAGCAGTTCTGTAGGGACAGGGCAAAAATCCTACGAGCAGTACTTC
V gene: TRBV5-5; J gene: TRBJ1-4; D gene: -; clone size: -; CDR3 protein: CASSLVPGLNEKLFF; CDR3 DNA: TGTGCCAGCAGCCTAGTCCCCGGACTGAATGAAAAACTGTTTTTT
V gene: TRBV7-9; J gene: TRBJ2-1; D gene: -; clone size: once; CDR3 protein: CASSLATVFKDEQFF; CDR3 DNA: TGTGCCAGCAGCTTAGCTACAGTTTTTAAGGATGAGCAGTTCTTC
V gene: TRBV5-6; J gene: TRBJ1-2; D gene: TRBD1; clone size: -; CDR3 protein: CASSLGLAGQPHPYGYTF; CDR3 DNA: TGTGCCAGCAGCTTGGGACTAGCGGGACAGCCTCATCCTTATGGCTACACCTTC
V gene: TRBV13; J gene: TRBJ2-5; D gene: TRBD2; clone size: -; CDR3 protein: CASSPGGIAGENLQETQYF; CDR3 DNA: TGTGCCAGCAGCCCCGGGGGGATAGCGGGGGAGAACTTACAAGAGACCCAGTACTTC
V gene: TRBV18; J gene: TRBJ2-1; D gene: -; clone size: -; CDR3 protein: CASSPTGYNEQFF; CDR3 DNA: TGTGCCAGCTCACCGACAGGTTACAATGAGCAGTTCTTC
V gene: TRBV28; J gene: TRBJ1-5; D gene: TRBD1; clone size: -; CDR3 protein: CASSPTGGRNQPQHF; CDR3 DNA: TGTGCCAGCAGCCCAACAGGGGGCCGGAATCAGCCCCAGCATTTT
V gene: TRBV6-5; J gene: TRBJ2-1; D gene: -; clone size: -; CDR3 protein: CASSYSSGGANNEQFF; CDR3 DNA: TGTGCCAGCAGTTACTCGTCAGGGGGGGCTAACAATGAGCAGTTCTTC
V gene: TRBV2; J gene: TRBJ1-5; D gene: TRBD1; clone size: once; CDR3 protein: CASAGGMNNQPQHF; CDR3 DNA: TGTGCCAGCGCAGGGGGAATGAACAATCAGCCCCAGCATTTT
V gene: TRBV10-3; J gene: TRBJ2-7; D gene: TRBD1; clone size: -; CDR3 protein: CAALEDRGYEQYF; CDR3 DNA: TGTGCCGCACTCGAGGACAGGGGTTACGAGCAGTACTTC
V gene: TRBV15; J gene: TRBJ2-7; D gene: -; clone size: -; CDR3 protein: CATSKGYYEQYF; CDR3 DNA: TGTGCCACCAGCAAAGGATACTACGAGCAGTACTTC
V gene: TRBV27; J gene: TRBJ2-1; D gene: -; clone size: few; CDR3 protein: CASSLSETAPQFF; CDR3 DNA: TGTGCCAGCAGTTTATCAGAAACCGCGCCCCAGTTCTTC
V gene: TRBV19; J gene: TRBJ2-3; D gene: -; clone size: -; CDR3 protein: CASSQGWAGIPDTQYF; CDR3 DNA: TGTGCCAGTAGCCAAGGTTGGGCAGGGATACCAGATACGCAGTATTTT
V gene: TRBV28; J gene: TRBJ1-4; D gene: -; clone size: -; CDR3 protein: CASSLSKGRSTNEKLFF; CDR3 DNA: TGTGCCAGCAGTTTAAGCAAGGGCAGATCAACTAATGAAAAACTGTTTTTT
V gene: TRBV7-3; J gene: TRBJ2-1; D gene: TRBD2; clone size: -; CDR3 protein: CASSPGLAVFNEQFF; CDR3 DNA: TGTGCCAGCAGCCCGGGACTAGCGGTTTTCAATGAGCAGTTCTTC
V gene: TRBV2; J gene: TRBJ2-5; D gene: -; clone size: -; CDR3 protein: CASRALLYSQETQYF; CDR3 DNA: TGTGCCAGCAGGGCCCTTCTTTATTCACAAGAGACCCAGTACTTC
V gene: TRBV5-1; J gene: TRBJ2-3; D gene: -; clone size: -; CDR3 protein: CASSLVTDTQYF; CDR3 DNA: TGCGCCAGCAGCTTGGTCACAGATACGCAGTATTTT
V gene: TRBV9; J gene: TRBJ2-7; D gene: -; clone size: -; CDR3 protein: CASSASRDRGSYEQYF; CDR3 DNA: TGTGCCAGCAGCGCGAGTAGAGACCGAGGCTCCTACGAGCAGTACTTC
V gene: TRBV5-4; J gene: TRBJ2-7; D gene: -; clone size: -; CDR3 protein: CASSLRGLGEQYF; CDR3 DNA: TGTGCCAGCAGCTTACGGGGGCTAGGGGAGCAGTACTTC
V gene: TRBV7-8; J gene: TRBJ1-5; D gene: -; clone size: -; CDR3 protein: CASSFDRNSNQPQHF; CDR3 DNA: TGTGCCAGCAGCTTCGACAGAAATAGCAATCAGCCCCAGCATTTT
V gene: TRBV7-9; J gene: TRBJ2-7; D gene: -; clone size: -; CDR3 protein: CASSLDFGSYDEQYF; CDR3 DNA: TGTGCCAGCAGCTTAGACTTCGGGAGTTACGACGAGCAGTACTTC